What follows are 27 T cell receptor beta chains derived from one specimen sequenced in a study of T cells after yellow fever vaccination. Using its own MiXCR run on the 5' RACE reads, TCRdb lists one record per CDR3 protein. Among 450,000 to 650,000 distinct CDR3 sequences listed, approximately 13% were seen once. The input for sequencing was PBMCs, taken on the day of the yellow fever booster vaccination. The receptors shown here come from a man aged 25 to 45 who received the YFV17D yellow fever vaccine.

This clonotype appeared once. V is TRBV20-1 and J is TRBJ2-3; 10 nucleotides line up with TRBD1. The CDR3 loop spans 13 amino acids. CDR1 is DFQATT, CDR2 SNEGSKA, per germline (reference sequence). V dropped 5 bases and J dropped 4; count of bases not matched to a gene: 3. The DNA for the CDR3 is TGCAGTGCTGAGGACAGGGGGTCAGATACGCAGTATTTT. This codes for CSAEDRGSDTQYF.

The chain is built from TRBV20-1 and TRBJ2-5, with TRBD2 matching 8 bases. The germline V gene encodes CDR1 DFQATT and CDR2 SNEGSKA (reference sequence). After removal of 5 bases from V and 5 bases from J, the junction contained 7 bases not matched to a gene. This CDR3 has 13 residues. The DNA of the CDR3 is TGCAGTGCTGCTCGTAGCGGGAAGGAGACCCAGTACTTC. Its translation is CSAARSGKETQYF.

This clonotype was picked up a small number of times. The gene calls are TRBV20-1 and TRBJ1-1; D uncertain. The ends were cut back, 1 base at V and 5 bases at J, with 11 bases in the middle. Germline loops: CDR1 DFQATT, CDR2 SNEGSKA (reference sequence). The length of the CDR3 is 13 residues. The CDR3 DNA reads as TGCAGTGCTAGAGTGGCTTTGGGGACTGAAGCTTTCTTT. Protein sequence: CSARVALGTEAFF.

This clonotype has a count of ten or more. V gene TRBV6-1 combines with J gene TRBJ2-1; 10 bases match TRBD2. Germline V gene data show CDR1 as MNHNS and CDR2 as SASEGT. The CDR3 consists of 15 residues. J gave up 2 bases and V 7 bases, and 5 bases lay outside the gene matches. CDR3 protein: CASTEGTSAYNEQFF. CDR3 sequence (DNA): TGTGCCAGCACTGAGGGGACTAGCGCCTACAATGAGCAGTTCTTC.

This clonotype was recorded a few times. The chain carries TRBV12-3 or TRBV12-4 and TRBJ2-2; D gene unclear. Trimming left V 10 bases short and J 1 base short, with 4 bases between. This CDR3 spans 11 amino acids. The CDR3 DNA follows: TGTGCCACCGAGAACACCGGGGAGCTGTTTTTT. Its protein product is CATENTGELFF.

The chain employs TRBV20-1 and TRBJ2-2; 10 bases map to TRBD2. This CDR3 has 16 residues. After removal of 3 bases from V and 3 bases from J, the junction contained 7 bases not matched to a gene. Per germline, CDR1 DFQATT and CDR2 SNEGSKA (reference sequence). The CDR3 sequence is CSASKGLATDTGELFF. For the CDR3, the DNA is TGCAGTGCTAGCAAGGGACTAGCGACCGACACCGGGGAGCTGTTTTTT.

DNA of the CDR3: TGTGCCTGGAGATCTACTAGCGGGAGTGCCACTAGCACAGATACGCAGTATTTT. Amino acids: CAWRSTSGSATSTDTQYF. The chain recombines TRBV30 with TRBJ2-3, with TRBD2 identical over 11 bases. The junction had 11 bases not matched to a gene; V was cut back by 3 bases and J by 0 bases. Germline values: CDR1 GTSNPN, CDR2 SVGIG (reference sequence). This CDR3 is 18 amino acids long.

In this sample, this clonotype turned up a few times. The chain uses TRBV20-1 and TRBJ2-7, with 7 nucleotides matching TRBD1. Germline V lookup: CDR1 DFQATT, CDR2 SNEGSKA (reference sequence). This CDR3 comprises 15 residues. Trimming removed 3 bases from V and 5 bases from J; junction bases left unmatched: 13. The CDR3 region is CSARDGQAALHEQYF. The CDR3 DNA sequence: TGCAGTGCTAGGGACGGACAGGCGGCACTTCACGAGCAGTACTTC.

J is TRBJ2-1 and V is TRBV5-1; 10 positions agree with TRBD2. Germline-derived CDR1 and CDR2 are SGHRS and YFSETQ. The length of the CDR3 is 15 residues. J was trimmed by 2 bases and V by 6 bases; bases with no gene match: 5. CDR3 sequence reads: CASKTGTSAYNEQFF. DNA of the CDR3: TGCGCCAGCAAAACCGGGACTAGCGCCTACAATGAGCAGTTCTTC.

This clonotype was counted only a few times. CDR3 nucleotides: TGTGCCAGCAGCCCCGAGCATGGCTACACCTTC. Protein: CASSPEHGYTF. The rearrangement uses TRBV6-6 and TRBJ1-2, with no clear D. The CDR3 extends over 11 amino acids. CDR1 MNHNY and CDR2 SVGAGI come from the germline V gene (reference sequence). V was pared by 6 bases and J by 6 bases, with 8 bases between.

The chain employs TRBV4-3 and TRBJ2-4, with D maybe TRBD1 (6 bases). Trimming pared 3 bases from V and 5 bases from J, leaving 17 bases between. Looked up from germline, CDR1 is LGHNA and CDR2 is YSLEER. CDR3 length: 16 amino acids. The CDR3 reads CASSQGIQGFENIQYF. DNA of the CDR3: TGCGCCAGCAGCCAGGGGATACAGGGTTTTGAAAACATTCAGTACTTC.

The chain employs TRBV28 and TRBJ1-1; 7 bases are a match to TRBD1. The CDR3 has 15 residues. Germline loops: CDR1 MDHEN, CDR2 SYDVKM. The V segment lost 6 bases and the J segment 3 bases; nucleotides outside the gene matches: 10. The CDR3 DNA reads as TGTGCCAGCAGCCGAACGACAGGGAGAGACACTGAAGCTTTCTTT. Translated, it gives CASSRTTGRDTEAFF.

The table lists this clonotype with many counts. This chain joins TRBV5-4 and TRBJ2-2; TRBD2 might be the D (7 bases). The CDR3 loop spans 15 amino acids. Trimming stripped 2 bases from V and 5 bases from J, with 13 bases between. Germline V lookup: CDR1 SGHNT, CDR2 YYREEE (reference sequence). The CDR3 reads CASSLGGRGTGELFF. The CDR3 DNA reads as TGTGCCAGCAGCTTAGGTGGGAGGGGGACCGGGGAGCTGTTTTTT.

This clonotype appeared many times. V is TRBV9 and J is TRBJ2-5, with unresolved D. The CDR3 consists of 13 residues. Germline assignment: CDR1 SGDLS and CDR2 YYNGEE. The ends were cut back, 0 bases at V and 2 bases at J, with 5 bases in the middle. Written as DNA, the CDR3 is TGTGCCAGCAGCGTAGGTGGGCAAGAGACCCAGTACTTC. Its protein product is CASSVGGQETQYF.

CDR3 coding DNA: TGTGCCAGCACGGGCCGCAATGAGCAGTTCTTC. Protein sequence: CASTGRNEQFF. V is TRBV2 and J is TRBJ2-1; D is ambiguous. The CDR3 spans 11 residues. Germline V CDR1 and CDR2: SNHLY, FYNNEI. V was shortened by 7 bases and J by 6 bases, with 7 bases between the two germline ends.

The chain employs TRBV9 and TRBJ2-1; D perhaps matches TRBD2 (5 bases). CDR3 length equals 15 residues. Trimming pared 0 bases from V and 2 bases from J, leaving 9 bases between. Germline loops: CDR1 SGDLS, CDR2 YYNGEE. The CDR3 loop is CASSVGRATYNEQFF. CDR3 in DNA: TGTGCCAGCAGCGTAGGGCGGGCTACCTACAATGAGCAGTTCTTC. Drawing the rest from reference TRBV9 and TRBJ2-1, the complete variable domain is DSGVTQTPKHLITATGQRVTLRCSPRSGDLSVYWYQQSLDQGLQFLIQYYNGEERAKGNILERFSAQQFPDLHSELNLSSLELGDSALYFCASSVGRATYNEQFFGPGTRLTVL.

V gene TRBV5-1 combines with J gene TRBJ1-6, with D possibly being TRBD1 (5 bases). Trimming left V 1 base short and J 7 bases short, with 15 bases between. The CDR3 runs to 16 residues. The germline gives CDR1 SGHRS, CDR2 YFSETQ. The CDR3 DNA reads TGCGCCAGCAGCTTGAGTGGTCCAGGGAAAAATTCACCCCTCCACTTT. Translating gives CASSLSGPGKNSPLHF. The whole variable domain, remainder taken from reference TRBV5-1 and TRBJ1-6, is KAGVTQTPRYLIKTRGQQVTLSCSPISGHRSVSWYQQTPGQGLQFLFEYFSETQRNKGNFPGRFSGRQFSNSRSEMNVSTLELGDSALYLCASSLSGPGKNSPLHFGNGTRLTVT.

To note about this clonotype: Its ends do not fully match the called genes, so a read error is possible. This chain connects TRBV20-1 to TRBJ1-3; D unresolved. This CDR3 region has 13 residues. Germline-derived CDR1 and CDR2 are DFQATT and SNEGSKA (reference sequence). As DNA, the CDR3 is TGCAGTGCTAGAAATCTCTCTAGAAACACCATATATTTT. Translating it yields CSARNLSRNTIYF.

This clonotype was recorded a few times. The gene calls are TRBV5-4 and TRBJ2-3; the match to TRBD2 covers 14 bases. The CDR3 extends over 16 amino acids. J gave up 6 bases and V 4 bases, and 7 bases lay outside the gene matches. The germline gives CDR1 SGHNT, CDR2 YYREEE (reference sequence). In nucleotides, the CDR3 is TGTGCCAGCAGCACAGGGACTAGCGGGAGTCCTGATACGCAGTATTTT. Amino acids: CASSTGTSGSPDTQYF.

In its sample, this clonotype was seen many times. J is TRBJ2-7 and V is TRBV7-9; 9 positions match TRBD1. V shed 5 bases, J shed 6 bases, and the junction held 8 bases outside the gene matches. The CDR3 has 14 residues. Germline CDR1 SEHNR, CDR2 FQNEAQ (reference sequence). The CDR3 bases are TGTGCCAGCAGCCCCGGGGACAGGGTGCGCGAGCAGTACTTC. Its protein product is CASSPGDRVREQYF.

This clonotype was detected a few times. A read error may produce the germline difference seen at one junction end. The gene calls are TRBV4-2 and TRBJ2-1, with TRBD2 identical over 7 bases. CDR1 and CDR2 from the germline V gene are LGHNA and YNFKEQ. The CDR3 is 16 residues long. This CDR3 reads CASSQVSGGSNNEQFF. CDR3 coding DNA: TGTGCCAGCAGCCAAGTCTCGGGAGGCTCCAACAATGAGCAGTTCTTC.

The sample holds a few counts of this clonotype. V gene TRBV6-5 combines with J gene TRBJ2-7, with 7 bases identical to TRBD2. The germline V gene has CDR1 MNHEY and CDR2 SVGAGI. The ends lost 2 bases at V and 3 bases at J; junction bases unmatched: 4. The CDR3 totals 14 residues. The CDR3 coding sequence is TGTGCCAGCAGTTACAGGGCTAGCGGCTACGAGCAGTACTTC. Translated, it gives CASSYRASGYEQYF.

The chain uses TRBV21-1 and TRBJ2-5; the D call TRBD2 from the table was never checked on the DNA. TRBV21-1 is listed as a pseudogene. This CDR3 spans 15 amino acids. The CDR3 reads CASSKASGSGETQYF. In DNA, the CDR3 is TGTGCCAGCAGCAAAGCCAGCGGGAGCGGCGAGACCCAGTACTTC.

This clonotype occurred many times. This sequence joins TRBV21-1 and TRBJ2-7; the D call of TRBD1 is as the table states it, not checked on the DNA. TRBV21-1 is classified as a pseudogene. This CDR3 has 19 residues. This chain's CDR3 is CASSTQHEQGASSEYEQYF. In DNA form, the CDR3 reads TGTGCCAGCAGCACCCAGCACGAACAGGGGGCGTCTTCGGAATACGAGCAGTACTTC.

The rearrangement joins TRBV20-1 to TRBJ2-3; TRBD2 might be the D (5 bases). This CDR3 contains 12 residues. Germline values: CDR1 DFQATT, CDR2 SNEGSKA (reference sequence). Trimming took off 3 bases at V and 6 bases at J, with 10 bases between the two ends. CDR3 in DNA: TGCAGTGCTAGCCTCCCGGGGGATACGCAGTATTTT. Translating gives CSASLPGDTQYF.

This chain joins TRBV12-3 or TRBV12-4 and TRBJ2-5, with 8 bases matching TRBD1. Unmatched junction bases numbered 11, after V lost 6 bases and J lost 5 bases. The CDR3 loop spans 15 amino acids. This chain's CDR3 is CASSQGAALGETQYF. Written as DNA, the CDR3 is TGTGCCAGCAGCCAGGGGGCAGCCCTGGGTGAGACCCAGTACTTC.

The chain is built from TRBV6-1 and TRBJ2-1, with 12 bases aligning to TRBD2. V shed 2 bases and J 9 bases; nucleotides not matched to a gene: 11. CDR3 length: 17 amino acids. Per the germline V gene, CDR1 is MNHNS and CDR2 is SASEGT. DNA for the CDR3: TGTGCCAGCAGTGAACGACTAGCGGGAGAACGAGTAGGTGAGCAGTTCTTC. This translates into CASSERLAGERVGEQFF.